The 29 T cell receptor beta chains reported below all come from one sample, sequenced in a study of PD-1 blockade in classical Hodgkin lymphoma. The data were produced by immunoSEQ multiplex PCR, yet TCRdb's version contains in-frame clones alone and is incomplete. Among about 28,000 clones, around 78% were seen once, and the ten largest hold 20% to 25%. The patients all showed relapse after autologous stem cell transplantation, while their brentuximab vedotin exposure varied. This sample comprised peripheral blood mononuclear cells (PBMCs), obtained before the second cycle of nivolumab. These receptors were taken from a human donor with classical Hodgkin lymphoma.

In this sample, this clone turned up a few times. The rearrangement uses TRBV2 and TRBJ2-7; possible D gene TRBD1, 6 bases. The germline V gene has CDR1 SNHLY and CDR2 FYNNEI. CDR3 length equals 12 residues. V lost 4 bases and J lost 6, with 10 bases in between. CDR3 protein: CASSGTGSEQYV. CDR3 sequence (DNA): TGTGCCAGCAGTGGTACAGGGAGCGAGCAGTACGTC.

J is TRBJ2-5 and V is TRBV28; D call uncertain. The CDR3 loop spans 11 amino acids. Germline CDR1 reads MDHEN; CDR2 reads SYDVKM. CDR3 loop: CAHAAGWTQYF. For the CDR3, the DNA is TGTGCGCACGCGGCCGGTTGGACCCAGTACTTC.

The chain couples TRBV18 to TRBJ1-1; a possible D gene is TRBD1 (6 bases). The CDR3 length is 15 residues. Germline lookup yields CDR1 KGHSH and CDR2 LQKENI. The ends were cut back, 5 bases at V and 0 bases at J, with 13 bases in the middle. The CDR3 is CASSFYGTLNTEAFF. The CDR3 coding sequence is TGTGCCAGCTCATTTTACGGGACATTGAACACTGAAGCTTTCTTT.

The rearrangement uses TRBV19 and TRBJ1-5, with D tentatively TRBD1 (6 bases). Per germline, CDR1 LNHDA and CDR2 SQIVND (reference sequence). With 11 bases removed from V and 2 bases from J, the gap between germline ends came to 16 bases. CDR3 length: 14 residues. The CDR3 loop is CAGGTGSGNQPQHF. CDR3 in DNA: TGTGCCGGGGGAACAGGGTCCGGCAATCAGCCCCAGCATTTT.

The chain carries TRBV7-9 and TRBJ2-7; D is possibly TRBD1 or TRBD2 (5 bases each). Germline-derived CDR1 and CDR2 are SEHNR and FQNEAQ (reference sequence). Trimming left V 3 bases short and J 2 bases short, with 8 bases between. This CDR3 has 13 residues. CDR3 DNA sequence: TGTGCCAGCAGCTTGGAGGACACCTACGAGCAGTACTTC. It codes for CASSLEDTYEQYF. Full variable domain (missing parts from reference TRBV7-9 and TRBJ2-7): DTGVSQNPRHKITKRGQNVTFRCDPISEHNRLYWYRQTLGQGPEFLTYFQNEAQLEKSRLLSDRFSAERPKGSFSTLEIQRTEQGDSAMYLCASSLEDTYEQYFGPGTRLTVT.

In nucleotides, the CDR3 is TGTGCCAGCAGTACTACAGGGGAGCCCCAGCATTTT. Translation gives CASSTTGEPQHF. V and J are TRBV6-6 and TRBJ1-5, with 7 bases identical to TRBD1. Germline V gene lookup returns CDR1 MNHNY and CDR2 SVGAGI (reference sequence). V gave up 5 bases and J gave up 8 bases; unmatched junction bases: 3. The CDR3 extends over 12 amino acids.

The rearrangement links TRBV2 to TRBJ2-5; the D gene is possibly TRBD1 (6 bases). CDR1 and CDR2 (germline): SNHLY, FYNNEI. With 0 bases removed from V and 4 bases from J, the gap between germline ends came to 12 bases. This CDR3 has 15 amino acids. CDR3 residues: CASSEANQGLETQYF. In nucleotides, the CDR3 is TGTGCCAGCAGTGAAGCGAATCAGGGGTTAGAGACCCAGTACTTC. Variable domain in full (rest from reference TRBV2 and TRBJ2-5): EPEVTQTPSHQVTQMGQEVILRCVPISNHLYFYWYRQILGQKVEFLVSFYNNEISEKSEIFDDQFSVERPDGSNFTLKIRSTKLEDSAMYFCASSEANQGLETQYFGPGTRLLVL.

This clone was found a few times. V and J are TRBV6-5 and TRBJ2-3; 11 bases are shared with TRBD1. The CDR3 sequence is 15 residues long. The ends lost 6 bases at V and 3 bases at J; junction bases unmatched: 5. The germline V gene encodes CDR1 MNHEY and CDR2 SVGAGI. The DNA of the CDR3 is TGTGCCAGCAGCCGGACAGGGGGCCTGACAGATACGCAGTATTTT. The encoded protein is CASSRTGGLTDTQYF.

This chain connects TRBV5-1 to TRBJ2-3; either TRBD1 or TRBD2 may fit D (6 bases each). The CDR3 is made up of 14 amino acids. CDR1 and CDR2 from the germline V gene are SGHRS and YFSETQ. V lost 0 bases, J lost 5 bases, and 10 bases lay in between. CDR3: CASSLVGGRDTQYF. As DNA, the CDR3 is TGCGCCAGCAGCTTGGTAGGGGGGAGAGATACGCAGTATTTT.

V and J are TRBV11-2 and TRBJ1-6, with D uncertain. Trimming removed 6 bases at V and 4 bases at J, with 13 bases between. The V gene's germline CDR1 is SGHAT and CDR2 FQNNGV. The CDR3 sequence is 15 residues long. The CDR3 spells CASRLTTNYNSPLHF. In DNA, the CDR3 is TGTGCCAGCAGACTCACCACTAATTATAATTCACCCCTCCACTTT.

The CDR3 DNA reads as TGTGCCAGCAGTTTTCTGGACAGGGGGCCTAACTATGGCTACACCTTC. Encoded protein: CASSFLDRGPNYGYTF. The chain recombines TRBV28 with TRBJ1-2; 11 nucleotides align to TRBD1. Losses at the gene ends were 3 bases for V and 0 bases for J; bases not matched to a gene: 3. Germline lookup yields CDR1 MDHEN and CDR2 SYDVKM. The CDR3 loop spans 16 amino acids.

This chain links TRBV5-1 with TRBJ2-1; D remains ambiguous. The CDR3 is made up of 16 amino acids. Deletions cut 0 bases from V and 0 bases from J, with 10 bases between. CDR1 is SGHRS and CDR2 is YFSETQ in the germline V gene. This CDR3 is CASSLEAASSYNEQFF. The CDR3, as DNA: TGCGCCAGCAGCTTGGAGGCAGCGAGCTCCTACAATGAGCAGTTCTTC.

The chain combines TRBV2 with TRBJ2-7; D unclear. The CDR3 totals 14 residues. Germline assignment: CDR1 SNHLY and CDR2 FYNNEI. Trimming shortened V by 10 bases and J by 5 bases, and 21 bases separated the two germline ends. CDR3 DNA sequence: TGTGCCATACCCCTGGAGAGCCTACCACACGAGCAGTACTTC. Translating it yields CAIPLESLPHEQYF.

The chain combines TRBV9 with TRBJ2-4; D possibly corresponds to TRBD1 (5 bases). Germline assignment: CDR1 SGDLS and CDR2 YYNGEE. Trimming left V 4 bases short and J 6 bases short, with 11 bases between. There are 13 residues in the CDR3. The CDR3: CASSRNQGNIQYF. In nucleotides, the CDR3 is TGTGCCAGCAGCCGGAACCAGGGAAACATTCAGTACTTC.

The chain is built from TRBV6-1 and TRBJ1-4; 8 bases map to TRBD1. Trimming removed 9 bases from V and 15 bases from J; junction bases left unmatched: 9. Per the germline V gene, CDR1 is MNHNS and CDR2 is SASEGT. The CDR3 extends over 11 amino acids. CDR3 in DNA: TGTGCCAGTTCAGGGGACAGGAGTTTGTTTTTT. This sequence encodes CASSGDRSLFF.

V gene TRBV6-1 combines with J gene TRBJ2-7; possibly TRBD1 or TRBD2 for D (6 bases each). From germline, CDR1 is MNHNS and CDR2 SASEGT. The CDR3 extends over 13 amino acids. Trimming removed 6 bases at V and 7 bases at J, with 16 bases between. The CDR3 protein is CASRGGTPLEQYF. CDR3 DNA sequence: TGTGCCAGCAGGGGCGGGACACCGTTAGAGCAGTACTTC.

This rearrangement joins TRBV6-4 to TRBJ2-2; the D is unclear. V was pared by 0 bases and J by 5 bases, with 4 bases between. The CDR3 is 13 amino acids. The germline CDR1 and CDR2 sequences are MRHNA and SNTAGT. CDR3 sequence (DNA): TGTGCCAGCAGTGACTCGACTACCGGGGAGCTGTTTTTT. It specifies CASSDSTTGELFF.

This clone was seen a few times. The chain is built from TRBV7-9 and TRBJ1-1; no definite D call. The CDR3 consists of 13 residues. Germline lookup yields CDR1 SEHNR and CDR2 FQNEAQ (reference sequence). V lost 5 bases and J lost 2, with 9 bases in between. In DNA form, the CDR3 reads TGTGCCAGCAGCATTAACAGCAACACTGAAGCTTTCTTT. This gives the protein CASSINSNTEAFF.

The V call is TRBV19, the J call TRBJ2-3; TRBD2 agrees at 7 bases. The ends lost 4 bases at V and 0 bases at J; junction bases unmatched: 1. This CDR3 has 14 residues. Looked up from germline, CDR1 is LNHDA and CDR2 is SQIVND (reference sequence). CDR3 DNA sequence: TGTGCCAGTAGTAGGACTAGTAGCACAGATACGCAGTATTTT. Translated, it gives CASSRTSSTDTQYF.

This clone was seen only a few times. The CDR3 reads CASSWATGVGGYTF. CDR3 DNA: TGTGCCAGCAGCTGGGCGACAGGGGTGGGTGGCTACACCTTC. The chain links TRBV11-2 to TRBJ1-2, with TRBD1 matching over 8 bases. The ends lost 4 bases at V and 7 bases at J; junction bases unmatched: 8. Germline V lookup: CDR1 SGHAT, CDR2 FQNNGV. The CDR3 is made up of 14 amino acids.

This chain links TRBV10-3 with TRBJ2-3; the D gene is possibly TRBD2 (5 bases). CDR3 length: 15 amino acids. With 4 bases removed from V and 0 bases from J, the gap between germline ends came to 11 bases. CDR1 and CDR2 (germline): ENHRY, SYGVKD. CDR3 protein: CAISGAAVSTDTQYF. The CDR3 bases are TGTGCCATCAGTGGGGCAGCGGTTAGCACAGATACGCAGTATTTT.

The chain uses TRBV28 and TRBJ2-3; a possible D gene is TRBD1 (6 bases). Trimming removed 1 base at V and 6 bases at J, with 17 bases between. The CDR3 contains 16 residues. Germline CDR1 reads MDHEN; CDR2 reads SYDVKM. CDR3 protein: CASSLYPGQITDTQYF. In nucleotides, the CDR3 is TGTGCCAGCAGTTTATACCCGGGACAAATAACGGATACGCAGTATTTT.

The chain has TRBV7-9 and TRBJ2-3; D unresolved. Germline CDR1 is SEHNR and CDR2 is FQNEAQ (reference sequence). Trimming shortened V by 5 bases and J by 1 base, and 10 bases separated the two germline ends. The CDR3 extends over 14 amino acids. CDR3 amino acids: CASSPPEGTDTQYF. CDR3 coding DNA: TGTGCCAGCAGCCCCCCCGAGGGCACAGATACGCAGTATTTT.

The chain recombines TRBV4-3 with TRBJ1-2; TRBD1 agrees at 8 bases. The CDR3 loop spans 15 amino acids. Germline loops: CDR1 LGHNA, CDR2 YSLEER. J was trimmed by 7 bases and V by 2 bases; bases with no gene match: 9. CDR3 bases: TGCGCCAGCAGCCAACTAGACAGGGGCATATTTGGCTACACCTTC. Its protein is CASSQLDRGIFGYTF.

This chain uses TRBV11-1 with TRBJ1-1, with D possibly TRBD1 on 6 matching bases. The CDR3 runs 13 residues. The germline gives CDR1 SGHAT, CDR2 FQDESV (reference sequence). V was cut by 6 bases and J by 1 base, with 9 bases left in between. CDR3 protein: CASRHRENTEAFF. CDR3 nucleotides: TGTGCCAGCAGACACAGGGAGAACACTGAAGCTTTCTTT.

This clone was detected once. This chain links TRBV18 with TRBJ2-7, with a possible D match to TRBD1 (6 bases). Trimming shortened V by 4 bases and J by 4 bases, and 8 bases separated the two germline ends. This CDR3 comprises 12 residues. Germline assignment: CDR1 KGHSH and CDR2 LQKENI. The CDR3 DNA sequence: TGTGCCAGCTCACTACAGGGTTACGAGCAGTACGTC. Translating it yields CASSLQGYEQYV.

The J gene is TRBJ2-1, the V gene TRBV5-1, with TRBD1 matching 9 bases. The V segment lost 4 bases and the J segment 7 bases; nucleotides outside the gene matches: 9. There are 15 residues in the CDR3. Germline V gene data show CDR1 as SGHRS and CDR2 as YFSETQ. The CDR3 sequence is CASSGRQGGRNEQFF. The CDR3 region has the DNA TGCGCCAGCAGCGGGCGACAGGGGGGTCGAAATGAGCAGTTCTTC.

The chain uses TRBV6-1 and TRBJ2-7; D not certain. The CDR3 sequence is 13 residues long. Trimming removed 0 bases at V and 3 bases at J, with 6 bases between. Per germline, CDR1 MNHNS and CDR2 SASEGT. The CDR3 region has the DNA TGTGCCAGCAGTGAAGCGAGAGTCTACGAGCAGTACGTC. Its translation: CASSEARVYEQYV.

V is TRBV30 and J is TRBJ2-7; 12 nucleotides line up with TRBD1. With V trimmed by 3 bases and J by 4 bases, 7 bases remained unmatched. The CDR3 sequence is 15 residues long. CDR1 is GTSNPN and CDR2 is SVGIG in the germline V gene (reference sequence). CDR3 sequence: CAWSRGTGGGYEQYV. In DNA form, the CDR3 reads TGTGCCTGGAGCAGGGGGACAGGGGGCGGATACGAGCAGTACGTC.